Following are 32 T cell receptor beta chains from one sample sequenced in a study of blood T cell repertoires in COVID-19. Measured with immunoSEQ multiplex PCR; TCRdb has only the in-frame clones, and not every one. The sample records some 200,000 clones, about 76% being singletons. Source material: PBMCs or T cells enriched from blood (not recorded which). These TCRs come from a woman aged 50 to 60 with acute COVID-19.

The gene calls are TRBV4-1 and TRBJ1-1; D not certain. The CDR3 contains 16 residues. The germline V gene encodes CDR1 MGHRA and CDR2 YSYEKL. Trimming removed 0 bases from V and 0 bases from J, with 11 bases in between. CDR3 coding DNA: TGCGCCAGCAGCCAAGAAAGTCTGGGCATGAACACTGAAGCTTTCTTT. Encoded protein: CASSQESLGMNTEAFF.

DNA for the CDR3: TGTGCCAGCAGCCATATTCCCCGGGAGCGGAGGAACACCGGGGAGCTGTTTTTT. This codes for CASSHIPRERRNTGELFF. This chain connects TRBV3-1 (or the pseudogene TRBV3-2) to TRBJ2-2, with D possibly TRBD2 on 6 matching bases. Deletions cut 3 bases from V and 1 base from J, with 18 bases between. Germline V lookup: CDR1 LGHDT, CDR2 YNNKEL (reference sequence). The length of the CDR3 is 18 residues.

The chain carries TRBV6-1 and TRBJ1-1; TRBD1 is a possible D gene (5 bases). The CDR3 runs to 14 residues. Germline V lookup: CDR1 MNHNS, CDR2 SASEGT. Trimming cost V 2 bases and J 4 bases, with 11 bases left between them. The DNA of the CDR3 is TGTGCCAGCAGTGAATGGATTCAGGGCACTGAAGCTTTCTTT. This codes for CASSEWIQGTEAFF.

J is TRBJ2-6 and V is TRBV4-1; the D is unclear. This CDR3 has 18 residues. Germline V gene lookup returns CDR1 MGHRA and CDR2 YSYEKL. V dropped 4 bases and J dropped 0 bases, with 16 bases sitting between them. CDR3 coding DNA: TGCGCCAGCAGCCGACGAGTTCAGGCAATCTCTGGGGCCAACGTCCTGACTTTC. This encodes CASSRRVQAISGANVLTF.

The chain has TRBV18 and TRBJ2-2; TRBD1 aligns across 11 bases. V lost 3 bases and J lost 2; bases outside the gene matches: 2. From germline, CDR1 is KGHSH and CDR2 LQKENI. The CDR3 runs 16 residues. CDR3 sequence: CASSPRTGGNTGELFF. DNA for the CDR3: TGTGCCAGCTCACCGAGGACAGGGGGCAACACCGGGGAGCTGTTTTTT. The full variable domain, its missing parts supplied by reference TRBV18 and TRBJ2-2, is NAGVMQNPRHLVRRRGQEARLRCSPMKGHSHVYWYRQLPEEGLKFMVYLQKENIIDESGMPKERFSAEFPKEGPSILRIQQVVRGDSAAYFCASSPRTGGNTGELFFGEGSRLTVL.

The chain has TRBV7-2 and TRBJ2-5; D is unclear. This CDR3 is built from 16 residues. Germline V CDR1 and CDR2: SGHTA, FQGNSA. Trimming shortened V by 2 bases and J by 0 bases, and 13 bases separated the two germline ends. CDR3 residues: CASSLTTASYQETQYF. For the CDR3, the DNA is TGTGCCAGCAGCTTAACGACTGCCTCGTACCAAGAGACCCAGTACTTC.

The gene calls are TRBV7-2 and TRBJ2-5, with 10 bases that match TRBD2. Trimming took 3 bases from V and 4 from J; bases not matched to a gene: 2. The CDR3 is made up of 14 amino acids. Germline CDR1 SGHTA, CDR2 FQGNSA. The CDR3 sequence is CASSFLAGGETQYF. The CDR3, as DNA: TGTGCCAGCAGCTTCTTAGCGGGGGGAGAGACCCAGTACTTC.

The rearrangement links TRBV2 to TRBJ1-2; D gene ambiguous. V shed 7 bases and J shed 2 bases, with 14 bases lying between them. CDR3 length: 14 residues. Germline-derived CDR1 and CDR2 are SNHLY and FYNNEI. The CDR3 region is CASKVEGINYGYTF. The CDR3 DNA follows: TGTGCCAGCAAGGTGGAGGGAATAAACTATGGCTACACCTTC. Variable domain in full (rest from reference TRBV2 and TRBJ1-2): EPEVTQTPSHQVTQMGQEVILRCVPISNHLYFYWYRQILGQKVEFLVSFYNNEISEKSEIFDDQFSVERPDGSNFTLKIRSTKLEDSAMYFCASKVEGINYGYTFGSGTRLTVV.

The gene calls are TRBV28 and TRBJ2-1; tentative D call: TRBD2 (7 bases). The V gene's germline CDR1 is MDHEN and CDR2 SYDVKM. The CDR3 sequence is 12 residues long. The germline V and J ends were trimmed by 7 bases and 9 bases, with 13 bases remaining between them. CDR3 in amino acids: CASNGRGSEQFF. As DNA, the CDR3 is TGTGCCAGCAATGGGAGGGGGAGTGAGCAGTTCTTC.

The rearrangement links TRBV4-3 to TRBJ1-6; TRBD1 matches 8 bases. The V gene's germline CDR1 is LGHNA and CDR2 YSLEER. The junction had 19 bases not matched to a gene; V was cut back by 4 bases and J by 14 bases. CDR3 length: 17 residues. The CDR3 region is CASSLVTSGTGFQSLHF. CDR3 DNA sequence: TGCGCCAGCAGCCTCGTGACGTCCGGGACAGGTTTTCAGTCCCTCCACTTT.

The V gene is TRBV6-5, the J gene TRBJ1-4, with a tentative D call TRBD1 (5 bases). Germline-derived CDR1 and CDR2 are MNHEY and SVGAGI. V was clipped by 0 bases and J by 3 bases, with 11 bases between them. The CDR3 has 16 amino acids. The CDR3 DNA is TGTGCCAGCAGTTACTCGAAGTACAGGTCTAATGAAAAACTGTTTTTT. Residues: CASSYSKYRSNEKLFF.

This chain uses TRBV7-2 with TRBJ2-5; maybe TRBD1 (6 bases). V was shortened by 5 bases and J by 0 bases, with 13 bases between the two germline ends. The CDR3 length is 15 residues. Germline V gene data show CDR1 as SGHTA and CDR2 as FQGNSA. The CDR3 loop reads CASSPRGGHQETQYF. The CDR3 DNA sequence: TGTGCCAGCAGCCCCAGGGGTGGGCACCAAGAGACCCAGTACTTC.

CDR3 sequence reads: CASSQTGGTYEQYF. CDR3 bases: TGTGCCAGCTCACAGACAGGGGGCACGTACGAGCAGTACTTC. The V call is TRBV18, the J call TRBJ2-7, with 10 bases lining up with TRBD1. In germline, CDR1 is KGHSH, CDR2 LQKENI. The ends lost 4 bases at V and 4 bases at J; junction bases unmatched: 4. The CDR3 has 14 residues. The variable domain in full, completed from reference TRBV18 and TRBJ2-7, reads NAGVMQNPRHLVRRRGQEARLRCSPMKGHSHVYWYRQLPEEGLKFMVYLQKENIIDESGMPKERFSAEFPKEGPSILRIQQVVRGDSAAYFCASSQTGGTYEQYFGPGTRLTVT.

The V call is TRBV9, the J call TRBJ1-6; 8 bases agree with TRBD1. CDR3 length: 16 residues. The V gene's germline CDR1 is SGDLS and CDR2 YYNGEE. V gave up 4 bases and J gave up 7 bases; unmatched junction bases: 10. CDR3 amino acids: CASSPALAGGNSPLHF. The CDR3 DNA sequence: TGTGCCAGCAGCCCCGCGCTGGCAGGGGGCAATTCACCCCTCCACTTT.

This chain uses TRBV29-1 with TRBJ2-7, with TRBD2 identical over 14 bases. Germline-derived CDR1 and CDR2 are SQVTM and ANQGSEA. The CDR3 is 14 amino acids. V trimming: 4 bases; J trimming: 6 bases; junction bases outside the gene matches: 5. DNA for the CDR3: TGCAGCGTTGTGGGGACTAGCGGGAGAAGCGAGCAGTACTTC. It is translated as CSVVGTSGRSEQYF.

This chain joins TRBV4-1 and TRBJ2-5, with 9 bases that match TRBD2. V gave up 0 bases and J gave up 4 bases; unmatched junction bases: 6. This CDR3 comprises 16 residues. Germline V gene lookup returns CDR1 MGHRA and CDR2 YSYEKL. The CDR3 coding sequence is TGCGCCAGCAGCCAAGATGGCGGGGGGGCCTTAGAGACCCAGTACTTC. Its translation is CASSQDGGGALETQYF.

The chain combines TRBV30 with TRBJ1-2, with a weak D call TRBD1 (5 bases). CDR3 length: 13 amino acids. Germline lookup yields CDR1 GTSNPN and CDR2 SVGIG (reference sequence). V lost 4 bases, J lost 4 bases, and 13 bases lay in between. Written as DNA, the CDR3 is TGTGCCTGGACCCTACCTGGGGCCTATGGCTACACCTTC. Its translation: CAWTLPGAYGYTF.

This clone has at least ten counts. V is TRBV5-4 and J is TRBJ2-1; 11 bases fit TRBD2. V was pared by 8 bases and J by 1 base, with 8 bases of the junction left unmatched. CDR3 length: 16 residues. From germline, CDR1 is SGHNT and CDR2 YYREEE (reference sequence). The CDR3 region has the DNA TGTGCCAGTTCGGTGGCTAGCGGGAGGTCCTACAATGAGCAGTTCTTC. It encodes CASSVASGRSYNEQFF.

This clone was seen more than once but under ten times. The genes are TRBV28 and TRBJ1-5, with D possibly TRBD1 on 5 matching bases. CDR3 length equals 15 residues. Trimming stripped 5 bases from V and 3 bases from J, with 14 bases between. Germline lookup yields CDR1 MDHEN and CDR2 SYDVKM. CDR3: CASSPQLGHNQPQHF. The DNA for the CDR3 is TGTGCCAGCAGTCCCCAACTCGGACACAATCAGCCCCAGCATTTT.

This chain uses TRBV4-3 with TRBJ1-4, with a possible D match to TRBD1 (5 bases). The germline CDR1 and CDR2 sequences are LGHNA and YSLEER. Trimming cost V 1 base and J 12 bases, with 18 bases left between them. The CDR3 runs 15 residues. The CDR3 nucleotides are TGCGCCAGCAGCCAAGGGTGGCAGGGTAATATAGAACTGTTTTTT. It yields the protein CASSQGWQGNIELFF.

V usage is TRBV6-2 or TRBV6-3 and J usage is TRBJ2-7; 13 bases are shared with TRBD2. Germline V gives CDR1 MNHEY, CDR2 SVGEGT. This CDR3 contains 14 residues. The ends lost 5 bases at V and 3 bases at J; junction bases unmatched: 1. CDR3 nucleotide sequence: TGTGCCAGCAGTCGGACTAGCGGGGGCTACGAGCAGTACTTC. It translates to CASSRTSGGYEQYF.

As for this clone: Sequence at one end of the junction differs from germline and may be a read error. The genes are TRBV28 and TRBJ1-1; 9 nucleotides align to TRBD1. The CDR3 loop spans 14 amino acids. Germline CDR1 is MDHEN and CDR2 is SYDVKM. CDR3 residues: CASSLGGTGSVALF. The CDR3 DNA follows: TGTGCCAGCAGTCTAGGAGGGACAGGGTCGGTTGCCCTATTT.

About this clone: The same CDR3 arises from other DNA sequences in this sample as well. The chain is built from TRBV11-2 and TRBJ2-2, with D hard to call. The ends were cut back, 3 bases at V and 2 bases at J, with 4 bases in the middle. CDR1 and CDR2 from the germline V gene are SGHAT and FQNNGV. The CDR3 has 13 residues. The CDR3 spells CASSFSNTGELFF. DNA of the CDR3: TGTGCCAGCAGCTTTTCAAACACCGGGGAGCTGTTTTTT.

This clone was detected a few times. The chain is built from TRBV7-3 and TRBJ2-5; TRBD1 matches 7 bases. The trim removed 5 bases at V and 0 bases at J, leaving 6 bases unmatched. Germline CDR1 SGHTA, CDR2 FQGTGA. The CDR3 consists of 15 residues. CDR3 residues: CASSPTGSYQETQYF. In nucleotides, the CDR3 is TGTGCCAGCAGCCCGACAGGGTCCTACCAAGAGACCCAGTACTTC.

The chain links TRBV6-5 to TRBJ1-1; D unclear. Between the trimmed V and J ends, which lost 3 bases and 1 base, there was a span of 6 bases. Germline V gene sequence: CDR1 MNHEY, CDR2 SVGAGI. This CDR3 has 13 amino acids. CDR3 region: CASSYLANTEAFF. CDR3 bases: TGTGCCAGCAGTTATTTAGCGAACACTGAAGCTTTCTTT.

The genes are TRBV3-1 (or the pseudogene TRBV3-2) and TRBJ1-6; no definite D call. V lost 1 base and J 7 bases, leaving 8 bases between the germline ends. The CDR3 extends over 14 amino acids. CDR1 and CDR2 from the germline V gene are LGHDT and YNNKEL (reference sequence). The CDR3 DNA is TGTGCCAGCAGCCAAGTCAGCGAAAATTCACCCCTCCACTTT. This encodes CASSQVSENSPLHF.

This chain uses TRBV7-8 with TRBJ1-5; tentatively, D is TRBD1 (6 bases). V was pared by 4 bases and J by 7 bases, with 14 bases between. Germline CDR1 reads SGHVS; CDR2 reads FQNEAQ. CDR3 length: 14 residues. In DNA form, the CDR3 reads TGTGCCAGCAGCTCGCTCGGGGGGGGCCAGCCCCAGCATTTT. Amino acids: CASSSLGGGQPQHF.

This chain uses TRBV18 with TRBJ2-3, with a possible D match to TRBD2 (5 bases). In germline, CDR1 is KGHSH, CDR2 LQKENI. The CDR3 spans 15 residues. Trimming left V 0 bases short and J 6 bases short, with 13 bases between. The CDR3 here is CASSPPSSQGDTQYF. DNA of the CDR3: TGTGCCAGCTCACCACCGTCTAGCCAAGGGGATACGCAGTATTTT.

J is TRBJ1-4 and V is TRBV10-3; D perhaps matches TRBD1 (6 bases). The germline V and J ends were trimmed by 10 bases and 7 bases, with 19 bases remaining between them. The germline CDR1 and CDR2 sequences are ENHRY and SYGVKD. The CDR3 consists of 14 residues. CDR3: CATCDVPGVEKLFF. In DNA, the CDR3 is TGTGCCACCTGTGACGTCCCAGGGGTTGAAAAACTGTTTTTT.

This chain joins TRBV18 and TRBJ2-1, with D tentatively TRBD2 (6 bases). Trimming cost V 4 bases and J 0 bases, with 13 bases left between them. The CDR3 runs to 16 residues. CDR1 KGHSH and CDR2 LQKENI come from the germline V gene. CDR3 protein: CASSRGDALSYNEQFF. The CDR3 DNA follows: TGTGCCAGCTCACGGGGGGATGCCCTCTCCTACAATGAGCAGTTCTTC. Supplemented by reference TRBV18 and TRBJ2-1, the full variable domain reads NAGVMQNPRHLVRRRGQEARLRCSPMKGHSHVYWYRQLPEEGLKFMVYLQKENIIDESGMPKERFSAEFPKEGPSILRIQQVVRGDSAAYFCASSRGDALSYNEQFFGPGTRLTVL.

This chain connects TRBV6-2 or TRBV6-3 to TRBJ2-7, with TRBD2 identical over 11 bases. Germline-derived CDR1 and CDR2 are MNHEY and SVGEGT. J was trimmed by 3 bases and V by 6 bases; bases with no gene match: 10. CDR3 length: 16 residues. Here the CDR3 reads CASSPLAGVGGYEQYF. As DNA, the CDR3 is TGTGCCAGCAGCCCACTAGCGGGAGTCGGTGGCTACGAGCAGTACTTC.

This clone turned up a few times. The CDR3: CASSLRQGLIGELFF. CDR3 in DNA: TGCGCCAGCAGCCTAAGACAGGGGCTCATCGGGGAGCTGTTTTTT. The chain employs TRBV5-1 and TRBJ2-2; 8 nucleotides line up with TRBD1. V was pared by 4 bases and J by 7 bases, with 9 bases of the junction left unmatched. The CDR3 has 15 residues. CDR1 SGHRS and CDR2 YFSETQ come from the germline V gene. The whole variable domain, remainder taken from reference TRBV5-1 and TRBJ2-2, is KAGVTQTPRYLIKTRGQQVTLSCSPISGHRSVSWYQQTPGQGLQFLFEYFSETQRNKGNFPGRFSGRQFSNSRSEMNVSTLELGDSALYLCASSLRQGLIGELFFGEGSRLTVL.